Given below is one T cell receptor (beta chain) in context. As yet, its antigen is unknown. Data came from immunoSEQ multiplex PCR; TCRdb stores just in-frame clones and leaves some out. The table records about 31,000 clones, approximately 94% of them present only once. The data are from a study of T cells in localized non-small cell lung cancer. This CDR3 region has 15 residues. V shed 3 bases, J shed 5 bases, and the junction held 8 bases outside the gene matches. Germline V lookup: CDR1 SQVTM, CDR2 ANQGSEA. Overall study results and limits: Increased T cell density in blood showed an association with longer overall survival.

The clonotype comes from a woman aged 40 to 75 with stage I lung adenocarcinoma. The sequencing here drew on peripheral blood, taken before any cancer treatment. The V call is TRBV29-1, the J call TRBJ2-7, with 12 bases that match TRBD1. This chain's CDR3 is CSVEVVGTGGDEQYF. The DNA of the CDR3 is TGCAGCGTTGAGGTCGTGGGGACAGGGGGCGACGAGCAGTACTTC.